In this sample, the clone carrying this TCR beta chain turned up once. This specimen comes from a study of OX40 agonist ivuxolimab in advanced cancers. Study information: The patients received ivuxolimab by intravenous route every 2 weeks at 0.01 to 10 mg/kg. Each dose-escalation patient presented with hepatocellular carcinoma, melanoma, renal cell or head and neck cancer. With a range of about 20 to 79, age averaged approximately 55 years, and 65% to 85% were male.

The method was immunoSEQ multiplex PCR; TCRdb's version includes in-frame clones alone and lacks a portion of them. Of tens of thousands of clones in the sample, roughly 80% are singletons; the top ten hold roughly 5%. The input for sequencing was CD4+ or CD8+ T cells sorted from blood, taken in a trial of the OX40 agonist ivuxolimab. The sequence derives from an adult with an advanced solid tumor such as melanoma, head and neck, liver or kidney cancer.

This CDR3 is CASGLVEKQAYQPQHF. The CDR3 DNA reads TGTGCTAGTGGTTTGGTAGAGAAACAGGCTTATCAGCCCCAGCATTTT. J is TRBJ1-5 and V is TRBV12-5; tentative D call: TRBD1 (5 bases). The CDR3 is 16 residues long. V lost 0 bases and J 5 bases, leaving 14 bases between the germline ends. Germline assignment: CDR1 LGHNT and CDR2 FRNRAP.